What follows are 8 T cell receptor beta chains derived from one specimen sequenced in a study of blood T cells in healthy people across ages. A second PCR of 7 to 11 cycles used a sample-barcoded 5' primer and a J-beta primer mix. TCRdb re-called the 5' RACE reads through MiXCR, storing one row per CDR3 protein. The sample has about 780,000 distinct CDR3 sequences; 20% to 30% are singletons. These same data were also listed under a study on T cells of mothers and their children.

The sequencing sample was made of blood. These receptors originate from a boy younger than 18 in good health.

The rearrangement joins TRBV7-9 to TRBJ2-3; D unresolved. Germline V CDR1 and CDR2: SEHNR, FQNEAQ (reference sequence). This CDR3 comprises 14 residues. V lost 4 bases and J lost 0, with 8 bases in between. The CDR3 sequence is CASSSVISTDTQYF. In DNA, the CDR3 is TGTGCCAGCAGCTCCGTGATTAGCACAGATACGCAGTATTTT.

The rearrangement joins TRBV12-3 or TRBV12-4 to TRBJ1-3, with 7 positions matching TRBD1. This CDR3 has 12 amino acids. The trim removed 5 bases at V and 9 bases at J, leaving 4 bases unmatched. CDR3 coding DNA: TGTGCCAGCAGTCAACAGGGGATCACCATATATTTT. Translation: CASSQQGITIYF.

This sequence joins TRBV11-2 and TRBJ2-5; no definite D call. The J call is in doubt because the DNA end fits TRBJ2-1 better. Per germline, CDR1 SGHAT and CDR2 FQNNGV. The CDR3 consists of 12 residues. The chain's CDR3 is CASSSNWGEQFF. DNA for the CDR3: TGTGCCAGCAGCTCAAACTGGGGTGAGCAGTTCTTC.

This clonotype showed up just a few times. This sequence joins TRBV20-1 and TRBJ1-5, with TRBD1 identical over 7 bases. CDR3 size: 16 residues. After removal of 1 base from V and 3 bases from J, the junction contained 9 bases not matched to a gene. Germline V gene sequence: CDR1 DFQATT, CDR2 SNEGSKA (reference sequence). CDR3 protein: CSARAAGTADNQPQHF. The DNA of the CDR3 is TGCAGTGCTAGAGCAGCCGGGACAGCTGACAATCAGCCCCAGCATTTT.

The chain is built from TRBV9 and TRBJ2-5; D is perhaps TRBD2 (5 bases). The CDR3 extends over 13 amino acids. Germline values: CDR1 SGDLS, CDR2 YYNGEE. V was clipped by 5 bases and J by 7 bases, with 15 bases between them. DNA for the CDR3: TGTGCCAGCAGTGGTACCCAAGGAGGGACCCAGTACTTC. This codes for CASSGTQGGTQYF.

The sample holds a few counts of this clonotype. The chain recombines TRBV5-1 with TRBJ2-5, with D possibly TRBD2 on 6 matching bases. Trimming pared 4 bases from V and 5 bases from J, leaving 18 bases between. Per germline, CDR1 SGHRS and CDR2 YFSETQ. The CDR3 is made up of 15 amino acids. CDR3 sequence: CASSPGTVRGETQYF. CDR3 sequence (DNA): TGCGCCAGCAGCCCCGGGACCGTCCGGGGGGAGACCCAGTACTTC.

This clonotype occurred a few times. V usage is TRBV12-3 or TRBV12-4 and J usage is TRBJ1-2; D call uncertain. V lost 0 bases and J 2 bases, leaving 10 bases between the germline ends. This CDR3 has 15 residues. The CDR3 loop is CASSLAVTPNYGYTF. Written as DNA, the CDR3 is TGTGCCAGCAGTTTAGCTGTGACACCAAACTATGGCTACACCTTC.

The CDR3 spells CASSLSSGFSGELFF. DNA for the CDR3: TGTGCCAGCAGTTTATCGTCAGGGTTTAGCGGGGAGCTGTTTTTT. The V call is TRBV27, the J call TRBJ2-2, with D possibly being TRBD1 (5 bases). V gave up 0 bases and J gave up 7 bases, with 12 bases separating them. Germline V gene lookup returns CDR1 MNHEY and CDR2 SMNVEV (reference sequence). This CDR3 comprises 15 residues.